These T cell receptor beta chains were read from a single sample in a study of T cell changes during pregnancy in multiple sclerosis. The protocol was immunoSEQ multiplex PCR, while the TCRdb copy is restricted to in-frame clones and leaves out a portion. The sample holds 50,000 to 80,000 clones, roughly 90% seen once. Here the sequenced sample was CD8+ T cells from peripheral blood mononuclear cells, taken before pregnancy. The receptor source for this set is a female donor with multiple sclerosis, enrolled in a pregnancy study. The CDR3 runs from the conserved cysteine through the conserved F or W. Each record gives: J gene, V gene, D gene, clone size, CDR3 DNA, CDR3 protein. The D gene is left open where the match is weak. Not all rows give a size; the values are once, few, many and, for expanded clones, a class.

J gene: TRBJ1-1; V gene: TRBV19; D gene: .; clone size: .; CDR3 DNA: TGTGCCAGTAGTAGCGCCTTCGACACTGAAGCTTTCTTT; CDR3 protein: CASSSAFDTEAFF
J gene: TRBJ1-1; V gene: TRBV11-3; D gene: .; clone size: .; CDR3 DNA: TGTGCCAGCAGCTTATCGGGGGGGACTGAAGCTTTCTTT; CDR3 protein: CASSLSGGTEAFF
J gene: TRBJ2-3; V gene: TRBV7-6; D gene: .; clone size: .; CDR3 DNA: TGTGCCAGCAGCTTAGTTATAGAGGACACAGATACGCAGTATTTT; CDR3 protein: CASSLVIEDTDTQYF
J gene: TRBJ1-6; V gene: TRBV30; D gene: .; clone size: .; CDR3 DNA: TGTGCCTGGAGTGTACAGGATAATTCACCCCTCCACTTT; CDR3 protein: CAWSVQDNSPLHF
J gene: TRBJ2-7; V gene: TRBV6-6; D gene: .; clone size: .; CDR3 DNA: TGTGCCAGCAGTTACACGACAGCCTCAGAGGAGCAGTACTTC; CDR3 protein: CASSYTTASEEQYF
J gene: TRBJ1-1; V gene: TRBV4-1; D gene: .; clone size: .; CDR3 DNA: TGCGCCAGCAGCCAAAGGTTGGGCGGGGGCACTGAAGCTTTCTTT; CDR3 protein: CASSQRLGGGTEAFF
J gene: TRBJ1-2; V gene: TRBV9; D gene: TRBD1; clone size: .; CDR3 DNA: TGTGCCAGCAGCGCTCCCGGGACAGGGGGCCCCCGCTATGGCTACACCTTC; CDR3 protein: CASSAPGTGGPRYGYTF
J gene: TRBJ2-7; V gene: TRBV2; D gene: .; clone size: .; CDR3 DNA: TGTGCCAGCATGTCAGTCTCTAGCTCCTACGAGCAGTACTTC; CDR3 protein: CASMSVSSSYEQYF
J gene: TRBJ1-1; V gene: TRBV7-9; D gene: .; clone size: .; CDR3 DNA: TGTGCCAGCAGCTTAACAGGCAGGGAAGCTTTCTTT; CDR3 protein: CASSLTGREAFF
J gene: TRBJ1-2; V gene: TRBV19; D gene: TRBD1; clone size: few; CDR3 DNA: TGTGCCAGTAGTTCACCGGGACAGGGGATTCCTCTGGGTGGCTACACCTTC; CDR3 protein: CASSSPGQGIPLGGYTF
J gene: TRBJ1-2; V gene: TRBV18; D gene: .; clone size: .; CDR3 DNA: TGTGCCAGCTCACCGACAGCTAACTATGGCTACACCTTC; CDR3 protein: CASSPTANYGYTF
J gene: TRBJ1-1; V gene: TRBV19; D gene: .; clone size: .; CDR3 DNA: TGTGCCAGTAGCAGAGCCCAGACAGGGAACACTGAAGCTTTCTTT; CDR3 protein: CASSRAQTGNTEAFF
J gene: TRBJ1-4; V gene: TRBV9; D gene: TRBD1; clone size: .; CDR3 DNA: TGTGCCAGCAGCGGGACAGGGGATCAGGAAAAACTGTTTTTT; CDR3 protein: CASSGTGDQEKLFF
J gene: TRBJ1-2; V gene: TRBV5-8; D gene: TRBD1; clone size: .; CDR3 DNA: TGTGCCAGCAGCCCCAGGGGGGTCCCTAACTATGGCTACACCTTC; CDR3 protein: CASSPRGVPNYGYTF
J gene: TRBJ1-1; V gene: TRBV19; D gene: .; clone size: .; CDR3 DNA: TGTGCCAGTACCCTCTTGCAGGGAGGGAACACTGAAGCTTTCTTT; CDR3 protein: CASTLLQGGNTEAFF
J gene: TRBJ2-2; V gene: TRBV19; D gene: TRBD2; clone size: .; CDR3 DNA: TGTGCCAGTAGATGGACTAGCGGGGGGGCCGGGGAGCTGTTTTTT; CDR3 protein: CASRWTSGGAGELFF
J gene: TRBJ2-5; V gene: TRBV7-9; D gene: TRBD2; clone size: .; CDR3 DNA: TGTGCCAGCAGTTATGCCGGGACTAGCGTCTTTGAGACCCAGTACTTC; CDR3 protein: CASSYAGTSVFETQYF
J gene: TRBJ2-7; V gene: TRBV10-1; D gene: TRBD2; clone size: once; CDR3 DNA: TGCGCCAGCAGCCCGGGACTAGGGCGGGAGCAGTACTTC; CDR3 protein: CASSPGLGREQYF
J gene: TRBJ2-1; V gene: TRBV5-4; D gene: TRBD1; clone size: .; CDR3 DNA: TGTGCCAGCAGCAGCCACAGGGGGGAAGATGAGCAGTTCTTC; CDR3 protein: CASSSHRGEDEQFF
J gene: TRBJ2-1; V gene: TRBV6-6; D gene: .; clone size: .; CDR3 DNA: TGTGCCAGCAGTTACTCTCTCTTGGAGCAGTTCTTC; CDR3 protein: CASSYSLLEQFF
J gene: TRBJ1-3; V gene: TRBV27; D gene: TRBD1; clone size: .; CDR3 DNA: TGTGCCAGCAGCCCACAGGGGTCTGGAAACACCATATATTTT; CDR3 protein: CASSPQGSGNTIYF
J gene: TRBJ2-7; V gene: TRBV9; D gene: .; clone size: .; CDR3 DNA: TGTGCCAGCAGCGTAGGGGGCAGTTCCTACGAGCAGTACTTC; CDR3 protein: CASSVGGSSYEQYF
J gene: TRBJ2-2; V gene: TRBV6-4; D gene: .; clone size: .; CDR3 DNA: TGTGCCAGCAGTGACTCGGCAGGGCTTAGCACCGGGGAGCTGTTTTTT; CDR3 protein: CASSDSAGLSTGELFF
J gene: TRBJ1-1; V gene: TRBV2; D gene: .; clone size: .; CDR3 DNA: TGTGCCAGCAGCGCTCCAGGGTCGAGTAAAAACACTGAAGCTTTCTTT; CDR3 protein: CASSAPGSSKNTEAFF
J gene: TRBJ2-3; V gene: TRBV13; D gene: TRBD2; clone size: .; CDR3 DNA: TGTGCCAGCAGCTCACGATCGACTAGCGGGGCCTACACAGATACGCAGTATTTT; CDR3 protein: CASSSRSTSGAYTDTQYF
J gene: TRBJ1-1; V gene: TRBV5-5; D gene: .; clone size: .; CDR3 DNA: TGTGCCAGCAGCTCGCCCGGCGGGACTGAAGCTTTCTTT; CDR3 protein: CASSSPGGTEAFF
J gene: TRBJ1-6; V gene: TRBV15; D gene: .; clone size: .; CDR3 DNA: TGTGCCACCAGCAGAGAACCGCAGGGGCTCAATTCACCCCTCCACTTT; CDR3 protein: CATSREPQGLNSPLHF
J gene: TRBJ1-1; V gene: TRBV27; D gene: .; clone size: .; CDR3 DNA: TGTGCCAGCAGTTTGAACCAGGGGACCTCCTCTGAAGCTTTCTTT; CDR3 protein: CASSLNQGTSSEAFF
J gene: TRBJ2-7; V gene: TRBV14; D gene: TRBD1; clone size: .; CDR3 DNA: TGTGCCAGCAGCCAAGAGAACAGGGGTGGCCACGAGCAGTACTTC; CDR3 protein: CASSQENRGGHEQYF
J gene: TRBJ2-1; V gene: TRBV5-8; D gene: TRBD2; clone size: .; CDR3 DNA: TGTGCCAGCAGCGGCCTAGCGGTTCCCTACAATGAGCAGTTCTTC; CDR3 protein: CASSGLAVPYNEQFF